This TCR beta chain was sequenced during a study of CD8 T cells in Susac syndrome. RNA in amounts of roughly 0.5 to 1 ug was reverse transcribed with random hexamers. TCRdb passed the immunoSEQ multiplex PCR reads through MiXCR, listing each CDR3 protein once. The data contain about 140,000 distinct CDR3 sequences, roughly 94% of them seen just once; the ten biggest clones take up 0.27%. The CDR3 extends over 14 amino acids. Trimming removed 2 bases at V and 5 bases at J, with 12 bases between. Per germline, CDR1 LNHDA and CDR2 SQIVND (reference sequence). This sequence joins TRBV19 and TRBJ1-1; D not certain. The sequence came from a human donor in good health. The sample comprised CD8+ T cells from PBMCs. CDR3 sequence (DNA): TGTGCCAGTAGTATACGGCAGATGAGGACTGAAGCTTTCTTT. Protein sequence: CASSIRQMRTEAFF.